This T cell receptor (beta chain) was found in a study of cytomegalovirus exposure and HLA in healthy donors. At the level of the study: Earlier, almost 120 million unique TCR beta sequences were recovered from roughly 200 million T cells by an analysis.

Notes on the study in general: While the bulk of TCR sequences proved rare, some public TCRs turned up in many donors. Per a prior analysis, the majority of TCR beta V segments were productive roughly 90% or roughly 30% of the time.

Trimming removed 0 bases from V and 6 bases from J, with 8 bases in between. This CDR3 spans 14 amino acids. From germline, CDR1 is KGHSY and CDR2 FQNENV. Researchers ran the PCR with 60 Vbeta and 13 Jbeta primers. TCRdb's copy holds only in-frame clones and misses some; the assay was immunoSEQ multiplex PCR. Its table records some 71,000 clones. In regard to this clone: Its antigen is not known.

Every donor was a healthy person donating bone marrow. This TCR was recovered from a woman in her 30s in good health and CMV-seronegative. The specimen was PBMCs. This chain joins TRBV16 and TRBJ2-2; D not certain. The CDR3 sequence is CASSQSTLAGELFF. The CDR3 DNA reads as TGTGCCAGCAGCCAATCAACGTTAGCCGGGGAGCTGTTTTTT.